What follows is one T cell receptor (beta chain) and its context. Antigen: not known. The data are from a study of T cell responses to AZD1222 COVID-19 vaccine. Study-level points and caveats: Just a handful of AZD1222 recipients tested seropositive at baseline. Reportedly, nearly half the spike-specific TCRs target unmutated variant regions.

The CDR3 extends over 15 amino acids. Germline CDR1 is LGHNA and CDR2 is YNFKEQ. V shed 4 bases and J shed 2 bases, with 9 bases lying between them. Assay used: immunoSEQ multiplex PCR; TCRdb lists only in-frame clones, some missing. The sample has more than 85,000 clones, roughly 86% seen once. This sequence originates from an adult who received the AZD1222 COVID-19 vaccine. The gene calls are TRBV4-2 and TRBJ1-6, with D tentatively TRBD1 (5 bases). Material: peripheral blood, obtained 28 days after the second AZD1222 dose. DNA of the CDR3: TGTGCCAGCAGCCCCGAGGGGACCTATAATTCACCCCTCCACTTT. Its translation: CASSPEGTYNSPLHF.